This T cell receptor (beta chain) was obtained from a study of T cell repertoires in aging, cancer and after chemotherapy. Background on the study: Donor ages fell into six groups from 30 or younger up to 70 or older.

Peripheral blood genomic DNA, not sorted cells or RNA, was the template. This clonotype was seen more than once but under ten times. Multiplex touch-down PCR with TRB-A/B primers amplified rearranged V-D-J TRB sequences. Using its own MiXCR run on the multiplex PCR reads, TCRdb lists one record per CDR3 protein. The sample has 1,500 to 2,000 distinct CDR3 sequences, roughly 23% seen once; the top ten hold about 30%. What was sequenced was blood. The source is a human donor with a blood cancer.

The CDR3 bases are TGTGCCAGCGGGCAAGGTTGGGGGGGACGAAATGAGCAGTTCTTC. Translation: CASGQGWGGRNEQFF. This sequence joins TRBV6-5 and TRBJ2-1; TRBD2 agrees at 7 bases. CDR3 length: 15 amino acids. After removal of 8 bases from V and 7 bases from J, the junction contained 14 bases not matched to a gene. The V gene's germline CDR1 is MNHEY and CDR2 SVGAGI.